This T cell receptor beta chain was observed in a study of breast tumors, draining lymph nodes, adjacent tissues. Whole-study findings and limits: Tumors had less TCR diversity than lymph nodes, more than nontumor tissue.

From the multiplex PCR reads, TCRdb called clonotypes with MiXCR, one entry per CDR3 protein. This sample has some 25,000 distinct CDR3 sequences, with approximately 20% found just once. V shed 7 bases and J 9 bases; nucleotides not matched to a gene: 9. Germline CDR1 is SQVTM and CDR2 is ANQGSEA. The CDR3 is 13 residues long. This clonotype was recorded at least ten times. Its antigen is unidentified. The sequenced sample was breast tumor tissue. The TCR comes from a female donor with breast cancer. Some clones in this sample may be carry-over from other donors' samples. The rearrangement joins TRBV29-1 to TRBJ2-1; TRBD2 aligns across 10 bases. For the CDR3, the DNA is TGCAGCGCCACACGGACTAGCGGCAGTGAGCAGTTCTTC. Its protein is CSATRTSGSEQFF.